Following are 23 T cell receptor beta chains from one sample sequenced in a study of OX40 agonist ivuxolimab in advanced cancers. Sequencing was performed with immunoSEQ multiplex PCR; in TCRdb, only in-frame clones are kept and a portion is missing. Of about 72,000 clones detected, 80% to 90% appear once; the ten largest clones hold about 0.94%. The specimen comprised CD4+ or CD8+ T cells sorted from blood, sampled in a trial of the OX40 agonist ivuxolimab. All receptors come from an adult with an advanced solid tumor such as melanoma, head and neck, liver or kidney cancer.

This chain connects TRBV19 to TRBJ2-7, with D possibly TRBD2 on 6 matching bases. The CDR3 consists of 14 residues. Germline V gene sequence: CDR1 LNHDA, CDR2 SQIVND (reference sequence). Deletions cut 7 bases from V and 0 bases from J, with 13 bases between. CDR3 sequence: CASKIAVSSYEQYF. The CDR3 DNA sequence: TGTGCCAGTAAGATAGCGGTGAGCTCCTACGAGCAGTACTTC.

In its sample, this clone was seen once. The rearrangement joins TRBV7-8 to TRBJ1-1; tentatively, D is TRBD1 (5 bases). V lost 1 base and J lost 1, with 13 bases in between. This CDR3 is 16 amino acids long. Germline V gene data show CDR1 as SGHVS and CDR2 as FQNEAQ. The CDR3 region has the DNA TGTGCCAGCAGCTTAGGACAGACCTTTGAGAACACTGAAGCTTTCTTT. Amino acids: CASSLGQTFENTEAFF.

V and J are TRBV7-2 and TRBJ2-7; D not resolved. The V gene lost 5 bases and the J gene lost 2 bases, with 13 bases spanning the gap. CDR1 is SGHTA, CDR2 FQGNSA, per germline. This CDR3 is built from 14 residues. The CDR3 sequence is CASSPYGPTYEQYF. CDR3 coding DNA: TGTGCCAGCAGCCCCTATGGGCCAACCTACGAGCAGTACTTC.

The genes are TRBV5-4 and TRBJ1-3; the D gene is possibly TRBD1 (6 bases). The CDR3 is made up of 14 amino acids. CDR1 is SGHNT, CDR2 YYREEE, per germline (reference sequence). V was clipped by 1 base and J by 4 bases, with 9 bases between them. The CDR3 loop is CASSLRDTGNTIYF. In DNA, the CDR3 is TGTGCCAGCAGCTTGCGGGACACAGGAAACACCATATATTTT.

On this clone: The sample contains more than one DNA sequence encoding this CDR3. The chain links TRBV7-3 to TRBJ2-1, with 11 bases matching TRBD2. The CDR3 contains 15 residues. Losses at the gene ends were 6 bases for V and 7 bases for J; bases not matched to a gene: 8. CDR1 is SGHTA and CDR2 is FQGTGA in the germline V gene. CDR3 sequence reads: CASSPGTSGGNEQFF. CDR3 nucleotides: TGTGCCAGCAGTCCCGGGACTAGCGGTGGGAATGAGCAGTTCTTC. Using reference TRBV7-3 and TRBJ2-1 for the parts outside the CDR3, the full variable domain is GAGVSQTPSNKVTEKGKYVELRCDPISGHTALYWYRQSLGQGPEFLIYFQGTGAADDSGLPNDRFFAVRPEGSVSTLKIQRTERGDSAVYLCASSPGTSGGNEQFFGPGTRLTVL.

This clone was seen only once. CDR3 nucleotides: TGTGCCAGCAGCTTGGTCGGGACAGGGGCTAACACCGGGGAGCTGTTTTTT. Translating gives CASSLVGTGANTGELFF. V usage is TRBV5-4 and J usage is TRBJ2-2, with 10 bases fitting TRBD1. Per germline, CDR1 SGHNT and CDR2 YYREEE (reference sequence). The CDR3 covers 17 residues. With V trimmed by 0 bases and J by 2 bases, 4 bases remained unmatched. Filled out from reference TRBV5-4 and TRBJ2-2, the complete variable domain reads ETGVTQSPTHLIKTRGQQVTLRCSSQSGHNTVSWYQQALGQGPQFIFQYYREEENGRGNFPPRFSGLQFPNYSSELNVNALELDDSALYLCASSLVGTGANTGELFFGEGSRLTVL.

As DNA, the CDR3 is TGCAGTGCTAGACTGGCATACGAGCAGTACTTC. As protein: CSARLAYEQYF. The chain has TRBV20-1 and TRBJ2-7; D is unresolved. CDR3 length: 11 residues. Between the trimmed V and J ends, which lost 2 bases and 4 bases, there was a span of 6 bases. Per germline, CDR1 DFQATT and CDR2 SNEGSKA (reference sequence).

CDR3 protein: CASSLGVLGGENGYTF. The DNA for the CDR3 is TGTGCCAGCAGCTTGGGGGTGTTAGGGGGTGAGAATGGCTACACCTTC. The chain employs TRBV5-4 and TRBJ1-2; the D gene is possibly TRBD1 (6 bases). The length of the CDR3 is 16 residues. Looked up from germline, CDR1 is SGHNT and CDR2 is YYREEE (reference sequence). Trimming removed 0 bases at V and 6 bases at J, with 18 bases between. Together with reference TRBV5-4 and TRBJ1-2, the CDR3 gives the full variable domain: ETGVTQSPTHLIKTRGQQVTLRCSSQSGHNTVSWYQQALGQGPQFIFQYYREEENGRGNFPPRFSGLQFPNYSSELNVNALELDDSALYLCASSLGVLGGENGYTFGSGTRLTVV.

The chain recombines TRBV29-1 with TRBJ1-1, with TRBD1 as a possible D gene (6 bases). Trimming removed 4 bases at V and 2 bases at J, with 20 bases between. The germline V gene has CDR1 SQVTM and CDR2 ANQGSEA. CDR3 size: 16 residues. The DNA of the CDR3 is TGCAGCGTTGCACCGGGACAACGTCTCCTAAACACTGAAGCTTTCTTT. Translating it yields CSVAPGQRLLNTEAFF.

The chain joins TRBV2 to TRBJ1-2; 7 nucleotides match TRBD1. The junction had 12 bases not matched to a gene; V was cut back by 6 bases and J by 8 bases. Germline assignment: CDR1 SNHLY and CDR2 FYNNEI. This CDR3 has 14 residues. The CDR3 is CASSPGQSLLGYTF. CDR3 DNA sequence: TGTGCCAGCAGCCCGGGACAGTCCCTTTTAGGCTACACCTTC.

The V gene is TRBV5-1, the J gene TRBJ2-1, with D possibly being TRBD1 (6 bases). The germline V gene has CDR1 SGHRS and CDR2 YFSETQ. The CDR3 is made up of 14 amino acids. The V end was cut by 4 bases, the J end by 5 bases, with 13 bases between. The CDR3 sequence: CASSTGQRDNEQFF. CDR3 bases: TGCGCCAGCAGCACCGGACAGAGAGACAATGAGCAGTTCTTC.

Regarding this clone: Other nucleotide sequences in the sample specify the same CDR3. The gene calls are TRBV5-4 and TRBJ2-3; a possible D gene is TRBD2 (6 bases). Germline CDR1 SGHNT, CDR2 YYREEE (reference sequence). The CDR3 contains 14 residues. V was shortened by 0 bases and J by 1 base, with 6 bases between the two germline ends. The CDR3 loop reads CASSLAGGTDTQYF. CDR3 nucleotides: TGTGCCAGCAGCTTGGCGGGAGGCACAGATACGCAGTATTTT.

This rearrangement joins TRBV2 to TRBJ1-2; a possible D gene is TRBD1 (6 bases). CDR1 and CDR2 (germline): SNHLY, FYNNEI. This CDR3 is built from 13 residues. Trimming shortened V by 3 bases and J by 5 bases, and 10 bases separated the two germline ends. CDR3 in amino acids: CASSDQGRYGYTF. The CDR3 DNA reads TGTGCCAGCAGTGACCAGGGGAGGTATGGCTACACCTTC.

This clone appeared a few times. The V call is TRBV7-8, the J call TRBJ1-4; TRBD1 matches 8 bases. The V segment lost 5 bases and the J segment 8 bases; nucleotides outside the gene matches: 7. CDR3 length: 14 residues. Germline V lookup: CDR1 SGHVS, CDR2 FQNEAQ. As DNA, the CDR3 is TGTGCCAGCAGCCCAGGACAGGGCGGGGAAAAACTGTTTTTT. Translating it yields CASSPGQGGEKLFF.

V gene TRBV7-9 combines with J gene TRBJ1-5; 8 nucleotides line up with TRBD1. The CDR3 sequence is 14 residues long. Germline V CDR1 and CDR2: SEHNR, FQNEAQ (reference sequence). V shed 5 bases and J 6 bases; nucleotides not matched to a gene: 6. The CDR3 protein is CASSQGQEGQPQHF. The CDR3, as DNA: TGTGCCAGCAGCCAGGGACAGGAGGGTCAGCCCCAGCATTTT.

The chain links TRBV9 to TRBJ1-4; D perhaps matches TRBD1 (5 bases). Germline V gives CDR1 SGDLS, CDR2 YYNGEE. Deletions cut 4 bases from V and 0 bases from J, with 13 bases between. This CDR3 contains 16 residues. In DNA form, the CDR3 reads TGTGCCAGCAGCACGCGGGACCGCACAACTAATGAAAAACTGTTTTTT. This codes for CASSTRDRTTNEKLFF.

The CDR3 DNA reads TGTGCCAGCAGCTTAACCCTGGCGGCTAACACTGAAGCTTTCTTT. This sequence encodes CASSLTLAANTEAFF. V gene TRBV7-8 combines with J gene TRBJ1-1; D ambiguous. CDR3 length: 15 residues. Germline lookup yields CDR1 SGHVS and CDR2 FQNEAQ. Trimming stripped 2 bases from V and 2 bases from J, with 12 bases between.

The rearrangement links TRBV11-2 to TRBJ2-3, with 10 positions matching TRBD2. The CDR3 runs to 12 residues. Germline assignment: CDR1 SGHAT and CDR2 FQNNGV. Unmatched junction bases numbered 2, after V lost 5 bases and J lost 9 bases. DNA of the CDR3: TGTGCCAGCAGCCTGGGACTAGCGACGCAGTATTTT. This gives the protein CASSLGLATQYF. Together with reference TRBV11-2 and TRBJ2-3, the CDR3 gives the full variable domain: EAGVAQSPRYKIIEKRQSVAFWCNPISGHATLYWYQQILGQGPKLLIQFQNNGVVDDSQLPKDRFSAERLKGVDSTLKIQPAKLEDSAVYLCASSLGLATQYFGPGTRLTVL.

The CDR3 loop is CAISESEFTGGRNTIYF. The CDR3 region has the DNA TGTGCCATCAGTGAGTCGGAGTTTACCGGGGGCCGAAACACCATATATTTT. The chain links TRBV10-3 to TRBJ1-3; the D gene is possibly TRBD1 (6 bases). V was trimmed by 0 bases and J by 5 bases, leaving 17 bases between them. The CDR3 has 17 residues. The V gene's germline CDR1 is ENHRY and CDR2 SYGVKD.

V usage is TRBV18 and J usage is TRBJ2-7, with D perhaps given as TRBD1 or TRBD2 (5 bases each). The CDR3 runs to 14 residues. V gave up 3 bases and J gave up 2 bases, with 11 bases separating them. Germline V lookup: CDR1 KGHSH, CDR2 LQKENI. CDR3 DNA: TGTGCCAGCTCACCGTTCGAGGGGACCTACGAGCAGTACTTC. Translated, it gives CASSPFEGTYEQYF.

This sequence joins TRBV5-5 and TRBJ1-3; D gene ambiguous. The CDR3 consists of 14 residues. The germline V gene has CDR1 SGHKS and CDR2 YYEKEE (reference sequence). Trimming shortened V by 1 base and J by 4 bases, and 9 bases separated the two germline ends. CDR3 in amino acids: CASSLPGGGNTIYF. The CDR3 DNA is TGTGCCAGCAGCTTGCCGGGCGGAGGAAACACCATATATTTT.

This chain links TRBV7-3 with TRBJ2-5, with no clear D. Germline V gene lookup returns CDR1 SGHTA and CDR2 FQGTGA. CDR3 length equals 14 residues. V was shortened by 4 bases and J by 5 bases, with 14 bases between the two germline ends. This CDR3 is CASSSLAVGETQYF. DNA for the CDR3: TGTGCCAGCAGCTCGCTGGCAGTCGGGGAGACCCAGTACTTC. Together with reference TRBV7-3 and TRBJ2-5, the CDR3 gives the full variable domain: GAGVSQTPSNKVTEKGKYVELRCDPISGHTALYWYRQSLGQGPEFLIYFQGTGAADDSGLPNDRFFAVRPEGSVSTLKIQRTERGDSAVYLCASSSLAVGETQYFGPGTRLLVL.

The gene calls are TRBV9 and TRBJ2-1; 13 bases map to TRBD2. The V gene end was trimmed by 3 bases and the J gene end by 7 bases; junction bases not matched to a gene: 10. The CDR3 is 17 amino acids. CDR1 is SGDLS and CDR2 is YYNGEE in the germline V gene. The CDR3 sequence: CASSDRSGTSGTNEQFF. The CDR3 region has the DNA TGTGCCAGCAGCGATCGGTCGGGGACTAGCGGGACAAATGAGCAGTTCTTC. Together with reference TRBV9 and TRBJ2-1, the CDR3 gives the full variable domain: DSGVTQTPKHLITATGQRVTLRCSPRSGDLSVYWYQQSLDQGLQFLIQYYNGEERAKGNILERFSAQQFPDLHSELNLSSLELGDSALYFCASSDRSGTSGTNEQFFGPGTRLTVL.